Below are 13 T cell receptor beta chains sequenced from a single sample in a study of blood T cell repertoires in COVID-19. Sequenced by immunoSEQ multiplex PCR; TCRdb stores in-frame clones only, minus some. Of under 35,000 clones in the sample, more than 75% were seen once. Sequenced input: peripheral blood. The receptors originated from an elderly man with acute or convalescent COVID-19.

The genes are TRBV4-3 and TRBJ2-3, with no clear D. Per germline, CDR1 LGHNA and CDR2 YSLEER. The CDR3 totals 16 residues. The V gene lost 0 bases and the J gene lost 2 bases, with 12 bases spanning the gap. The CDR3 loop is CASSQDLRRFTDTQYF. The CDR3 DNA sequence: TGCGCCAGCAGCCAAGATCTGAGGAGATTCACAGATACGCAGTATTTT.

This clone was recorded a few times. This sequence joins TRBV11-2 and TRBJ1-5; TRBD1 is a possible D gene (5 bases). This CDR3 has 13 amino acids. Germline CDR1 SGHAT, CDR2 FQNNGV. V dropped 2 bases and J dropped 7 bases, with 9 bases sitting between them. This CDR3 is CASSLRQLQPQHF. CDR3 coding DNA: TGTGCCAGCAGCTTAAGACAGCTCCAGCCCCAGCATTTT. The full variable domain, its missing parts supplied by reference TRBV11-2 and TRBJ1-5, is EAGVAQSPRYKIIEKRQSVAFWCNPISGHATLYWYQQILGQGPKLLIQFQNNGVVDDSQLPKDRFSAERLKGVDSTLKIQPAKLEDSAVYLCASSLRQLQPQHFGDGTRLSIL.

The chain employs TRBV3-1 (or the pseudogene TRBV3-2) and TRBJ1-5; D gene uncertain. Germline V lookup: CDR1 LGHDT, CDR2 YNNKEL (reference sequence). Trimming shortened V by 0 bases and J by 4 bases, and 7 bases separated the two germline ends. The CDR3 sequence is 14 residues long. CDR3: CASSQDRLNQPQHF. The CDR3 DNA sequence: TGTGCCAGCAGCCAAGATCGACTAAATCAGCCCCAGCATTTT.

This rearrangement joins TRBV4-2 to TRBJ1-1; D unresolved. Germline V gene lookup returns CDR1 LGHNA and CDR2 YNFKEQ. The V and J ends lost 0 bases and 0 bases respectively, with 11 bases between them. The CDR3 is 16 residues long. The CDR3: CASSQDPTIMNTEAFF. The CDR3 DNA reads TGTGCCAGCAGCCAAGATCCCACAATCATGAACACTGAAGCTTTCTTT.

V gene TRBV5-1 combines with J gene TRBJ2-7, with a tentative D call TRBD1 (5 bases). The germline CDR1 and CDR2 sequences are SGHRS and YFSETQ. The V gene lost 4 bases and the J gene lost 1 base, with 15 bases spanning the gap. The CDR3 consists of 15 residues. The CDR3 spells CASSLDRPDSYEQYF. Here the CDR3 DNA reads TGCGCCAGCAGCCTAGACAGACCCGATTCCTACGAGCAGTACTTC.

This chain links TRBV14 with TRBJ1-1, with D perhaps matching TRBD1 (6 bases). The CDR3 is 18 residues long. V gave up 0 bases and J gave up 5 bases, with 22 bases separating them. CDR1 and CDR2 from the germline V gene are SGHDN and FVKESK. The CDR3 protein is CASSQDGMGARLSTEAFF. DNA of the CDR3: TGTGCCAGCAGCCAAGATGGGATGGGGGCCAGATTGTCGACTGAAGCTTTCTTT.

The chain has TRBV5-4 and TRBJ2-7; 11 positions agree with TRBD2. CDR1 and CDR2 from the germline V gene are SGHNT and YYREEE (reference sequence). This CDR3 is 15 amino acids long. V shed 2 bases and J 2 bases; nucleotides not matched to a gene: 3. The CDR3 loop reads CASSFSGRGTYEQYF. DNA for the CDR3: TGTGCCAGCAGCTTTAGCGGGAGGGGGACCTACGAGCAGTACTTC.

The chain's CDR3 is CASSVGEHYEQYF. CDR3 nucleotides: TGTGCCAGCAGCGTAGGGGAGCATTACGAGCAGTACTTC. This chain links TRBV7-6 with TRBJ2-7; D may be TRBD1 or TRBD2 (5 bases each). There are 13 residues in the CDR3. Germline CDR1 reads SGHVS; CDR2 reads FNYEAQ. V shed 5 bases and J shed 4 bases, with 12 bases lying between them. Full variable domain (outside the CDR3, taken from reference TRBV7-6 and TRBJ2-7): GAGVSQSPRYKVTKRGQDVALRCDPISGHVSLYWYRQALGQGPEFLTYFNYEAQQDKSGLPNDRFSAERPEGSISTLTIQRTEQRDSAMYRCASSVGEHYEQYFGPGTRLTVT.

V gene TRBV18 combines with J gene TRBJ1-1, with a weak D call TRBD1 (6 bases). Germline assignment: CDR1 KGHSH and CDR2 LQKENI. CDR3 length: 14 residues. The V end was cut by 6 bases, the J end by 3 bases, with 14 bases between. The CDR3 loop is CASSETGGHTEAFF. The CDR3 DNA reads TGTGCCAGCTCTGAGACAGGTGGCCACACTGAAGCTTTCTTT.

The chain is built from TRBV3-1 (or the pseudogene TRBV3-2) and TRBJ1-1; TRBD1 matches 9 bases. J was trimmed by 5 bases and V by 4 bases; bases with no gene match: 8. CDR3 size: 15 residues. Germline V gene data show CDR1 as LGHDT and CDR2 as YNNKEL (reference sequence). The chain's CDR3 is CASSRTGTGNTEAFF. CDR3 nucleotides: TGTGCCAGCAGCCGGACCGGGACAGGGAATACTGAAGCTTTCTTT.

This rearrangement joins TRBV3-1 (or the pseudogene TRBV3-2) to TRBJ1-1; no clear D gene. Germline CDR1 reads LGHDT; CDR2 reads YNNKEL (reference sequence). The CDR3 length is 14 residues. Trimming left V 2 bases short and J 0 bases short, with 7 bases between. The CDR3 DNA follows: TGTGCCAGCAGCCAACCTACAGTGAACACTGAAGCTTTCTTT. Protein: CASSQPTVNTEAFF.

The genes are TRBV7-2 and TRBJ2-7; 9 bases fit TRBD1. The CDR3 spans 15 residues. V was clipped by 7 bases and J by 5 bases; unmatched bases: 12. From germline, CDR1 is SGHTA and CDR2 FQGNSA. The CDR3 DNA reads as TGTGCCAGCAACGCGCCGGGACAGGGAATCAACGAGCAGTACTTC. Translating it yields CASNAPGQGINEQYF.

The chain recombines TRBV24-1 with TRBJ2-1; 8 nucleotides agree with TRBD2. Germline V lookup: CDR1 KGHDR, CDR2 SFDVKD. Trimming took 3 bases from V and 8 from J; bases not matched to a gene: 11. The CDR3 is 16 residues long. The DNA of the CDR3 is TGTGCCACCAGTGATACCAGACTAGCGTCATCCCATGAGCAGTTCTTC. Translated: CATSDTRLASSHEQFF.